This TCR beta chain is drawn from a study of PD-1 blockade in classical Hodgkin lymphoma. Time point here: newly diagnosed, previously untreated cHL patient sample. The study's findings and limits: Repertoire differences have undefined causes, possibly disease activity or prior therapy. Healthy donors were reported to have higher baseline TCR diversity than newly diagnosed patients.

Only in-frame clones appear in the TCRdb table, and some are missing; sequencing was by immunoSEQ multiplex PCR. This table has 70,000 or so clones, about 93% appearing once. Germline assignment: CDR1 MNHNS and CDR2 SASEGT. Trimming took 0 bases from V and 9 from J, leaving 15 bases between them. CDR3 length: 15 amino acids. Remarks on this clone: The target antigen is unknown.

This clonotype originated in a human donor with classical Hodgkin lymphoma. This chain joins TRBV6-1 and TRBJ1-3, with D hard to call. The specimen sequenced was peripheral blood mononuclear cells (PBMCs). CDR3 loop: CASSEAVVGEPTIYF. In DNA form, the CDR3 reads TGTGCCAGCAGTGAAGCAGTGGTCGGGGAGCCCACCATATATTTT.